The 14 T cell receptor beta chains given below trace back to one sample, sequenced in a study of blood T cell repertoires in COVID-19. Only in-frame clones appear in the TCRdb table, and some are missing; sequencing was by immunoSEQ multiplex PCR. The sample yields more than 60,000 clones, 82% seen once. Sequencing was done on a sample of peripheral blood. The receptors derive from a man aged 60-69 years with acute or convalescent COVID-19.

The rearrangement joins TRBV5-4 to TRBJ2-2; no clear D. From germline, CDR1 is SGHNT and CDR2 YYREEE (reference sequence). Between the trimmed V and J ends, which lost 5 bases and 0 bases, there was a span of 8 bases. The CDR3 is made up of 14 amino acids. In DNA form, the CDR3 reads TGTGCCAGCAGAACAGACCCGAACACCGGGGAGCTGTTTTTT. Translated, it gives CASRTDPNTGELFF.

The gene calls are TRBV28 and TRBJ1-3; TRBD1 is a possible D gene (5 bases). Germline assignment: CDR1 MDHEN and CDR2 SYDVKM. V gave up 5 bases and J gave up 2 bases, with 16 bases separating them. This CDR3 is built from 16 residues. The CDR3 sequence is CASSVLTGTAGNTIYF. The CDR3 region has the DNA TGTGCCAGCAGTGTCCTGACCGGGACTGCTGGAAACACCATATATTTT.

The chain links TRBV29-1 to TRBJ2-3; tentatively, D is TRBD2 (7 bases). The V gene's germline CDR1 is SQVTM and CDR2 ANQGSEA. The germline V and J ends were trimmed by 5 bases and 7 bases, with 16 bases remaining between them. This CDR3 contains 13 residues. The CDR3: CSVLPGGGNTQYF. In DNA form, the CDR3 reads TGCAGCGTTCTGCCGGGGGGCGGGAATACGCAGTATTTT.

This clone was counted once. The chain links TRBV5-1 to TRBJ2-3; possibly TRBD2 for D (5 bases). This CDR3 region has 13 residues. Germline V lookup: CDR1 SGHRS, CDR2 YFSETQ. Trimming took 4 bases from V and 4 from J, leaving 10 bases between them. CDR3 in amino acids: CASSPGLADTQYF. The CDR3 DNA is TGCGCCAGCAGCCCCGGACTGGCAGATACGCAGTATTTT. Full variable domain (remainder filled in from reference TRBV5-1 and TRBJ2-3): KAGVTQTPRYLIKTRGQQVTLSCSPISGHRSVSWYQQTPGQGLQFLFEYFSETQRNKGNFPGRFSGRQFSNSRSEMNVSTLELGDSALYLCASSPGLADTQYFGPGTRLTVL.

The chain joins TRBV6-4 to TRBJ2-3; D is undetermined. V was pared by 0 bases and J by 6 bases, with 13 bases between. Germline loops: CDR1 MRHNA, CDR2 SNTAGT. This CDR3 is 15 amino acids long. The CDR3, as DNA: TGTGCCAGCAGTGACTCGCCAACCAGGATGGATACGCAGTATTTT. This encodes CASSDSPTRMDTQYF.

The J gene is TRBJ2-6, the V gene TRBV24-1, with a possible D match to TRBD2 (6 bases). Trimming shortened V by 3 bases and J by 1 base, and 15 bases separated the two germline ends. The CDR3 is 18 amino acids. Germline CDR1 KGHDR, CDR2 SFDVKD. The CDR3 DNA is TGTGCCACCAGTGATCACCAGGGACTGCAATCTGGGGCCAACGTCCTGACTTTC. This sequence encodes CATSDHQGLQSGANVLTF.

The chain combines TRBV6-6 with TRBJ2-7; the match to TRBD1 covers 9 bases. CDR3 length: 14 amino acids. Trimming at V came to 6 bases and at J to 0 bases, leaving 3 bases not matched to a gene. The germline CDR1 and CDR2 sequences are MNHNY and SVGAGI (reference sequence). The CDR3 spells CASSTTGGSYEQYF. As DNA, the CDR3 is TGTGCCAGCAGCACGACAGGGGGCTCCTACGAGCAGTACTTC.

CDR3 sequence (DNA): TGTGCCAGCAGCGTAGGAGCTAGCGGCCTCCACAATGAGCAGTTCTTC. It codes for CASSVGASGLHNEQFF. This chain connects TRBV9 to TRBJ2-1; 7 bases are shared with TRBD2. CDR1 is SGDLS and CDR2 is YYNGEE in the germline V gene. V was pared by 0 bases and J by 5 bases, with 8 bases of the junction left unmatched. The CDR3 runs 16 residues.

This clone was picked up a small number of times. This chain uses TRBV27 with TRBJ1-6; a possible D gene is TRBD1 (5 bases). V dropped 2 bases and J dropped 10 bases, with 9 bases sitting between them. Germline V CDR1 and CDR2: MNHEY, SMNVEV (reference sequence). The CDR3 is 13 residues long. The CDR3 loop is CASSLGAGSPLHF. CDR3 bases: TGTGCCAGCAGTTTAGGGGCTGGCTCACCCCTCCACTTT.

This clone is a singleton in its sample. The rearrangement joins TRBV4-3 to TRBJ2-7, with 10 bases fitting TRBD1. CDR3 length: 17 residues. Germline lookup yields CDR1 LGHNA and CDR2 YSLEER. With 0 bases clipped from V and 3 bases from J, the junction kept 8 bases outside the gene matches. CDR3 protein: CASSQDLGTGVIYEQYF. CDR3 nucleotides: TGCGCCAGCAGCCAAGACTTGGGGACAGGGGTGATCTACGAGCAGTACTTC.

This clone appeared a single time. The gene calls are TRBV6-1 and TRBJ2-3; tentative D call: TRBD1 (6 bases). There are 15 residues in the CDR3. V was pared by 3 bases and J by 2 bases, with 12 bases between. Germline values: CDR1 MNHNS, CDR2 SASEGT. The CDR3 protein is CASSDSGVYTDTQYF. CDR3 coding DNA: TGTGCCAGCAGTGATTCAGGGGTATACACAGATACGCAGTATTTT.

The rearrangement uses TRBV7-2 and TRBJ2-3; TRBD2 matches 11 bases. The CDR3 is 17 residues long. The germline gives CDR1 SGHTA, CDR2 FQGNSA. Germline trimming cut 5 bases from V and 4 bases from J; bases unmatched to any gene: 11. The CDR3 DNA follows: TGTGCCAGCAGCGGGGGCATAGCGGGAGGGGCCCCAGATACGCAGTATTTT. This encodes CASSGGIAGGAPDTQYF. Complete variable domain (other parts from reference TRBV7-2 and TRBJ2-3): GAGVSQSPSNKVTEKGKDVELRCDPISGHTALYWYRQSLGQGLEFLIYFQGNSAPDKSGLPSDRFSAERTGGSVSTLTIQRTQQEDSAVYLCASSGGIAGGAPDTQYFGPGTRLTVL.

This rearrangement joins TRBV5-1 to TRBJ1-4; 7 bases fit TRBD1. Per the germline V gene, CDR1 is SGHRS and CDR2 is YFSETQ. Trimming removed 4 bases from V and 3 bases from J; junction bases left unmatched: 9. The CDR3 totals 16 residues. The CDR3 sequence is CASSDTGDRANEKLFF. The CDR3 region has the DNA TGCGCCAGCAGCGACACAGGGGACCGGGCTAATGAAAAACTGTTTTTT. Full variable domain (outside the CDR3, taken from reference TRBV5-1 and TRBJ1-4): KAGVTQTPRYLIKTRGQQVTLSCSPISGHRSVSWYQQTPGQGLQFLFEYFSETQRNKGNFPGRFSGRQFSNSRSEMNVSTLELGDSALYLCASSDTGDRANEKLFFGSGTQLSVL.

This clone has only a few counts. This chain uses TRBV6-5 with TRBJ1-1, with TRBD1 identical over 9 bases. This CDR3 has 13 residues. The germline gives CDR1 MNHEY, CDR2 SVGAGI. Trimming cost V 7 bases and J 5 bases; bases outside gene matches: 5. The CDR3 loop reads CASNGQGRTEAFF. Written as DNA, the CDR3 is TGTGCCAGCAACGGACAGGGGCGTACTGAAGCTTTCTTT.